Given below is one T cell receptor beta chain in context. The antigen is undetermined. Trimming shortened V by 4 bases and J by 0 bases, and 14 bases separated the two germline ends. The CDR3 has 17 residues. The germline gives CDR1 SGHDT, CDR2 YYEEEE. TCRdb's table, derived via immunoSEQ multiplex PCR, lists solely in-frame clones and lacks some. The sample contains under 25,000 clones, 84% of which appear only once. The sample belongs to a study of OX40 agonist ivuxolimab in advanced cancers. For the study at large: The patients got ivuxolimab, which is an agonistic anti-OX40 (CD134) antibody.

Findings of the study overall: At doses 0.1 to 3.0 mg/kg, CD4+ and CD8+ clones expanded.

The rearrangement links TRBV5-6 to TRBJ1-6; D is possibly TRBD1 (5 bases). The sequence came from an adult with an advanced solid tumor such as melanoma, head and neck, liver or kidney cancer. The sample was CD4+ or CD8+ T cells sorted from blood, taken in a trial of the OX40 agonist ivuxolimab. The DNA for the CDR3 is TGTGCCAGCAGCCTCGGGGGACCTAGCTCCTATAATTCACCCCTCCACTTT. Amino acids: CASSLGGPSSYNSPLHF.